This T cell receptor beta chain was obtained from a study of human T cells and chemical hapten exposure. Study context: Chiefly women, the patients showed alopecia areata, totalis or universalis.

TCRdb independently ran MiXCR on the RACE reads; one entry per CDR3 protein. Of approximately 370,000 distinct CDR3 sequences listed, 5% to 6.5% were seen once; the top ten hold under 9.5%. Described time point: pre-sensitization, week 0. The treatment denotes: therapeutic diphenylcyclopropenone sensitization with weekly scalp DPC. In regard to this clonotype: Its antigen is not identified.

Study results and caveats: Patch test score rose with PT1 expanded TCR count, significant at thresholds 8, 16 and 32, not 4.

Per germline, CDR1 LNHNV and CDR2 YYDKDF (reference sequence). The V and J ends lost 0 bases and 4 bases, in that order; junction bases with no gene match: 11. The length of the CDR3 is 18 residues. The receptor's source is a woman between 18 and 29 years old with alopecia areata. Some clones in this sample may be carry-over from other donors' samples. The chain is built from TRBV15 and TRBJ2-1; TRBD2 agrees at 8 bases. This sample comprised whole blood, obtained in connection with sensitization to the hapten diphenylcyclopropenone (DPC). DNA of the CDR3: TGTGCCACCAGCAGAGATTGGGCGGCGGGGGGACCTTACAATGAGCAGTTCTTC. This sequence encodes CATSRDWAAGGPYNEQFF.